The 7 T cell receptor beta chains listed next were all sequenced from one sample in a study of memory CD4+ T cells and cytomegalovirus serostatus. The sort gate was single viable CD3+CD4+CD8-CD45RO+ cells for memory CD4+ T cells. The assay was immunoSEQ multiplex PCR, and TCRdb's table has in-frame clones only and misses some. The sample contains tens of thousands of clones, over 65% of which appear only once. Sequences were obtained from memory CD4+ T cells from blood. The receptors were sampled from an adult in good health and CMV-seropositive.

In this sample, this clone turned up once. This chain uses TRBV18 with TRBJ1-1; TRBD1 matches 10 bases. The CDR3 extends over 14 amino acids. V shed 6 bases and J 3 bases; nucleotides not matched to a gene: 4. Germline CDR1 reads KGHSH; CDR2 reads LQKENI. CDR3 DNA sequence: TGTGCCAGCTCTCCCGACAGGGGGCACACTGAAGCTTTCTTT. Its protein is CASSPDRGHTEAFF.

The chain employs TRBV13 and TRBJ1-2, with D perhaps TRBD1 (6 bases). CDR3 size: 14 residues. The germline V gene has CDR1 PRHDT and CDR2 FYEKMQ (reference sequence). V was pared by 4 bases and J by 8 bases, with 17 bases between. The CDR3 region is CASSSGAWGSGYTF. The CDR3 DNA sequence: TGTGCCAGCAGCTCAGGGGCGTGGGGGAGCGGCTACACCTTC.

The V gene is TRBV7-9, the J gene TRBJ1-1; TRBD1 is a possible D gene (6 bases). Germline loops: CDR1 SEHNR, CDR2 FQNEAQ (reference sequence). The V and J ends lost 6 bases and 3 bases respectively, with 17 bases between them. This CDR3 has 15 amino acids. CDR3 protein: CASRRPGGQDTEAFF. The CDR3 DNA reads TGTGCCAGCAGGCGGCCCGGGGGGCAGGACACTGAAGCTTTCTTT. The full variable domain, rest sourced from reference TRBV7-9 and TRBJ1-1, is DTGVSQNPRHKITKRGQNVTFRCDPISEHNRLYWYRQTLGQGPEFLTYFQNEAQLEKSRLLSDRFSAERPKGSFSTLEIQRTEQGDSAMYLCASRRPGGQDTEAFFGQGTRLTVV.

V is TRBV7-9 and J is TRBJ2-7; D uncertain. The germline gives CDR1 SEHNR, CDR2 FQNEAQ (reference sequence). CDR3 length: 12 amino acids. Trimming shortened V by 5 bases and J by 1 base, and 6 bases separated the two germline ends. The DNA of the CDR3 is TGTGCCAGCAGCCCCCAGTCCTACGAGCAGTACTTC. This gives the protein CASSPQSYEQYF.

The CDR3 DNA reads as TGTGCCAGCAGCCCGGCCCTGGGTCAGGGGCATTATACTGAAGCTTTCTTT. Encoded protein: CASSPALGQGHYTEAFF. The rearrangement joins TRBV7-2 to TRBJ1-1, with D tentatively TRBD1 (6 bases). Between the trimmed V and J ends, which lost 5 bases and 5 bases, there was a span of 24 bases. CDR1 is SGHTA and CDR2 is FQGNSA in the germline V gene. The CDR3 is 17 residues long.

The chain has TRBV29-1 and TRBJ1-6; D perhaps matches TRBD1 (6 bases). Germline CDR1 SQVTM, CDR2 ANQGSEA. Trimming left V 6 bases short and J 5 bases short, with 23 bases between. The CDR3 runs to 17 residues. CDR3 DNA: TGCAGCGTCCTACACGTAAGGGACGGGGGCAATAATTCACCCCTCCACTTT. This translates into CSVLHVRDGGNNSPLHF.

This sequence joins TRBV9 and TRBJ2-5; TRBD2 agrees at 7 bases. V lost 0 bases and J lost 1; bases outside the gene matches: 6. The CDR3 loop spans 16 amino acids. Germline CDR1 and CDR2: SGDLS and YYNGEE. CDR3 sequence (DNA): TGTGCCAGCAGCGTAGGGGCGGGAGCAGGCCAAGAGACCCAGTACTTC. It encodes CASSVGAGAGQETQYF. Full variable domain (outside the CDR3, taken from reference TRBV9 and TRBJ2-5): DSGVTQTPKHLITATGQRVTLRCSPRSGDLSVYWYQQSLDQGLQFLIQYYNGEERAKGNILERFSAQQFPDLHSELNLSSLELGDSALYFCASSVGAGAGQETQYFGPGTRLLVL.